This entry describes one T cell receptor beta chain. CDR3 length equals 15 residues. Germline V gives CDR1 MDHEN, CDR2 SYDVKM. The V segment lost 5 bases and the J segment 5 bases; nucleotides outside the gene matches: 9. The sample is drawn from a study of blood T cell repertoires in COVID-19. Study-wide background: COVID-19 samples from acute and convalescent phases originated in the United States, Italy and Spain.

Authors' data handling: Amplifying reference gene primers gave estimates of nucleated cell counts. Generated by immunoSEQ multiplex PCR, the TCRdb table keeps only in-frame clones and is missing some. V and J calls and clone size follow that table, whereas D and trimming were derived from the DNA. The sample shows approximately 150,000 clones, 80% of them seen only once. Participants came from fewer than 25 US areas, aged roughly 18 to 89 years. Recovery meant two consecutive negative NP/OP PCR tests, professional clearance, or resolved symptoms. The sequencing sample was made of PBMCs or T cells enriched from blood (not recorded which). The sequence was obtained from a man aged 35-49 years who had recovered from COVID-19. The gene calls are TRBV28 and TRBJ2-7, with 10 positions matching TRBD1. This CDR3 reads CASSPTRDRGNEQYV. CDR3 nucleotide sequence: TGTGCCAGCAGTCCAACGCGGGACAGGGGCAACGAGCAGTACGTC.